What follows are 22 T cell receptor beta chains derived from one specimen sequenced in a study of shared clonotypes between healthy human individuals (dated by TCRdb to 2018 to 2020). Library construction relied on the immunoSEQ multiplex PCR assay. Entries here come from immuneACCESS through TCRdb and include only in-frame sequences with V and J called. Some clones fail to appear in such tables; in the studies checked, an unresolved V gene covers under half of the shortfall, and the cause of the remainder is unknown. Present in this sample are 2 million to 2.5 million clones, about 93% of which were seen just once. The biggest ten clones account for roughly 1.8% of the sample. CD8 naive samples were CD45RO-negative cells positively selected for CCR7, giving a CD45RA+CCR7+ population that excluded TemRA cells. Sequencing was performed on naive CD8+ T cells from PBMCs. Taken with the paper, the label for cell subset or site translates to: CD45RA+CCR7+. All receptors derive from a man younger than 35 in good health. Some clones in this sample may be carry-over from other donors' samples.

For the CDR3, the DNA is TGTGCCAGCTGCTGGACTAGCGGGTCAGGGGGGGAGCTGTTTTTT. Residues: CASCWTSGSGGELFF. V gene TRBV28 combines with J gene TRBJ2-2; 11 bases fit TRBD2. The CDR3 extends over 15 amino acids. Germline values: CDR1 MDHEN, CDR2 SYDVKM. V lost 8 bases, J lost 8 bases, and 10 bases stayed unmatched.

V usage is TRBV27 and J usage is TRBJ2-1; D ambiguous. The germline V gene encodes CDR1 MNHEY and CDR2 SMNVEV (reference sequence). The CDR3 is made up of 15 amino acids. V lost 6 bases to trimming and J lost 2 bases, with 14 bases between them. CDR3: CASSPPVSAYNEQFF. CDR3 DNA: TGTGCCAGCAGCCCTCCCGTGAGCGCCTACAATGAGCAGTTCTTC.

The chain joins TRBV7-9 to TRBJ2-7; TRBD2 might be the D (6 bases). The CDR3 consists of 15 residues. The germline CDR1 and CDR2 sequences are SEHNR and FQNEAQ (reference sequence). Trimming stripped 4 bases from V and 6 bases from J, with 19 bases between. Here the CDR3 reads CASSSGGLTSGEQYF. The CDR3 DNA reads TGTGCCAGCAGCTCTGGGGGACTGACGTCGGGCGAGCAGTACTTC.

V is TRBV13 and J is TRBJ2-7, with TRBD2 matching over 8 bases. This CDR3 contains 15 residues. V was clipped by 0 bases and J by 2 bases; unmatched bases: 3. Germline CDR1 is PRHDT and CDR2 is FYEKMQ (reference sequence). CDR3 sequence: CASSLGLSGTYEQYF. CDR3 nucleotides: TGTGCCAGCAGCTTAGGCCTTAGCGGGACCTACGAGCAGTACTTC.

This clone was recorded only once. The chain joins TRBV7-8 to TRBJ2-7; 7 positions match TRBD2. Germline CDR1 and CDR2: SGHVS and FQNEAQ. The CDR3 length is 17 residues. Losses at the gene ends were 0 bases for V and 0 bases for J; bases not matched to a gene: 8. Here the CDR3 DNA reads TGTGCCAGCAGCTTAGCGTTTAGCGGGTATAGCTCCTACGAGCAGTACTTC. Protein sequence: CASSLAFSGYSSYEQYF.

V is TRBV7-9 and J is TRBJ2-7; the match to TRBD1 covers 7 bases. The CDR3 runs 16 residues. Trimming cost V 4 bases and J 0 bases; bases outside gene matches: 9. The germline CDR1 and CDR2 sequences are SEHNR and FQNEAQ (reference sequence). CDR3 bases: TGTGCCAGCAGCTCCCTGAGGACAGGCGACTCCTACGAGCAGTACTTC. It encodes CASSSLRTGDSYEQYF.

This chain uses TRBV7-9 with TRBJ1-2, with D perhaps TRBD1 (6 bases). The CDR3 has 18 residues. V lost 5 bases and J lost 4, with 26 bases in between. Germline CDR1 and CDR2: SEHNR and FQNEAQ (reference sequence). The CDR3 here is CASSPTKVYRALSYGYTF. The DNA of the CDR3 is TGTGCCAGCAGCCCGACCAAGGTGTACAGGGCCCTCAGCTATGGCTACACCTTC.

The chain combines TRBV19 with TRBJ2-7; D is possibly TRBD1 (6 bases). CDR3 length: 14 amino acids. Germline CDR1 and CDR2: LNHDA and SQIVND (reference sequence). Trimming cost V 1 base and J 6 bases, with 13 bases left between them. Written as DNA, the CDR3 is TGTGCCAGTAGTATAGGGGGGCTGGGCCGCGAGCAGTACTTC. It is translated as CASSIGGLGREQYF.

The J gene is TRBJ2-5, the V gene TRBV7-3, with 9 bases lining up with TRBD2. The CDR3 runs 19 residues. Germline V CDR1 and CDR2: SGHTA, FQGTGA. V shed 5 bases, J shed 3 bases, and the junction held 19 bases outside the gene matches. CDR3 amino acids: CASSQYPPLAGEDEETQYF. Written as DNA, the CDR3 is TGTGCCAGCAGCCAATACCCCCCTTTAGCGGGAGAAGATGAAGAGACCCAGTACTTC.

Comments on this clone: Other DNA sequences in the same sample also yield this CDR3. This sequence joins TRBV9 and TRBJ1-2, with D possibly TRBD1 on 5 matching bases. Germline loops: CDR1 SGDLS, CDR2 YYNGEE. V lost 0 bases, J lost 3 bases, and 12 bases lay in between. The CDR3 contains 15 residues. This CDR3 is CASSVVGGGDYGYTF. CDR3 nucleotide sequence: TGTGCCAGCAGCGTAGTCGGCGGGGGGGACTATGGCTACACCTTC.

This clone was observed once. The chain combines TRBV2 with TRBJ1-2; 7 bases fit TRBD1. The trim removed 6 bases at V and 2 bases at J, leaving 6 bases unmatched. The CDR3 sequence is 14 residues long. Per germline, CDR1 SNHLY and CDR2 FYNNEI. The CDR3 nucleotides read TGTGCCAGCAGGGGAGACAGGGCGAACTATGGCTACACCTTC. Amino acids: CASRGDRANYGYTF.

This clone was observed once. This chain connects TRBV2 to TRBJ2-7; the D gene could be TRBD1 or TRBD2 (5 bases each). Germline V CDR1 and CDR2: SNHLY, FYNNEI. Trimming stripped 2 bases from V and 1 base from J, with 18 bases between. The CDR3 totals 17 residues. CDR3 sequence: CASSEWSSGTGSYEQYF. CDR3 nucleotides: TGTGCCAGCAGTGAATGGAGTTCGGGGACGGGATCCTACGAGCAGTACTTC.

This clone came up once. CDR3 in amino acids: CSVERGPNTGELFF. CDR3 sequence (DNA): TGCAGCGTTGAGAGGGGGCCGAACACCGGGGAGCTGTTTTTT. The chain couples TRBV29-1 to TRBJ2-2, with 7 bases identical to TRBD1. The length of the CDR3 is 14 residues. V lost 3 bases to trimming and J lost 0 bases; unmatched junction nucleotides: 1. Germline V gives CDR1 SQVTM, CDR2 ANQGSEA.

V is TRBV7-8 and J is TRBJ1-2; D ambiguous. CDR3 length: 16 residues. Germline values: CDR1 SGHVS, CDR2 FQNEAQ. Deletions cut 0 bases from V and 4 bases from J, with 15 bases between. The CDR3 sequence is CASSLAYPGRPYGYTF. In DNA, the CDR3 is TGTGCCAGCAGCTTAGCGTACCCAGGACGGCCCTATGGCTACACCTTC.

The V and J genes are TRBV4-1 and TRBJ2-3, with TRBD1 matching over 10 bases. Germline V lookup: CDR1 MGHRA, CDR2 YSYEKL. Trimming took 4 bases from V and 6 from J; bases not matched to a gene: 10. The CDR3 is made up of 16 amino acids. CDR3 in DNA: TGCGCCAGCAGCCTCACGACAGGGGGCTGGGTGGATACGCAGTATTTT. It is translated as CASSLTTGGWVDTQYF.

J is TRBJ2-2 and V is TRBV5-8; D gene unclear. V was clipped by 4 bases and J by 0 bases, with 16 bases between them. Germline V gene lookup returns CDR1 SGHTS and CDR2 YDEGEE. This CDR3 is 17 amino acids long. CDR3: CASSPAQGYANTGELFF. CDR3 nucleotides: TGTGCCAGCAGCCCTGCCCAAGGGTACGCGAACACCGGGGAGCTGTTTTTT.

This chain connects TRBV6-5 to TRBJ2-7; D unclear. Trimming took 2 bases from V and 4 from J, leaving 9 bases between them. CDR1 is MNHEY and CDR2 is SVGAGI in the germline V gene. The CDR3 consists of 13 residues. CDR3 DNA sequence: TGTGCCAGCAGTTACCATTCAACATACGAGCAGTACTTC. Translated: CASSYHSTYEQYF.

The chain is built from TRBV9 and TRBJ2-7, with a weak D call TRBD1 (5 bases). V was cut by 4 bases and J by 2 bases, with 13 bases left in between. CDR3 length equals 14 residues. Germline V gives CDR1 SGDLS, CDR2 YYNGEE. CDR3 region: CASSPQGATYEQYF. The DNA of the CDR3 is TGTGCCAGCAGCCCTCAGGGTGCCACCTACGAGCAGTACTTC.

The V gene is TRBV27, the J gene TRBJ2-4, with D perhaps matching TRBD2 (6 bases). CDR3 size: 16 residues. CDR1 and CDR2 (germline): MNHEY, SMNVEV (reference sequence). The V and J ends lost 5 bases and 6 bases respectively, with 20 bases between them. The CDR3 spells CASSPAVFGGRNIQYF. The CDR3, as DNA: TGTGCCAGCAGTCCGGCCGTTTTTGGGGGGAGAAACATTCAGTACTTC.

The V call is TRBV18, the J call TRBJ2-2; tentatively, D is TRBD1 (6 bases). Germline V gene data show CDR1 as KGHSH and CDR2 as LQKENI. This CDR3 comprises 14 residues. Trimming cost V 1 base and J 6 bases, with 9 bases left between them. The CDR3 nucleotides are TGTGCCAGCTCACCACGCAGGGGTTCCGGGGAGCTGTTTTTT. The encoded protein is CASSPRRGSGELFF.

This clone was found once. The rearrangement links TRBV4-1 to TRBJ2-1, with unresolved D. Germline V gene sequence: CDR1 MGHRA, CDR2 YSYEKL. CDR3 length equals 12 residues. V was shortened by 6 bases and J by 7 bases, with 10 bases between the two germline ends. The CDR3 DNA is TGCGCCAGCAGTCCCGACGGTAATGAGCAGTTCTTC. It translates to CASSPDGNEQFF.

The chain combines TRBV28 with TRBJ1-1; the D is unclear. The CDR3 spans 19 residues. The V end lost 6 bases, the J end lost 2 bases, and 28 bases lay between the germline ends. Germline-derived CDR1 and CDR2 are MDHEN and SYDVKM. CDR3 region: CASSYEHIVTGQANTEAFF. CDR3 nucleotides: TGTGCCAGCAGCTATGAACACATCGTGACGGGCCAAGCCAACACTGAAGCTTTCTTT.